Listed here are 24 T cell receptor beta chains from one sample, sequenced in a study of blood T cell repertoires in COVID-19. Here immunoSEQ multiplex PCR was the method, and the copy in TCRdb shows in-frame clones only, minus some. The repertoire has fewer than 350,000 clones, about nine tenths of them found once; the top ten carry roughly 4.3%. Source material: PBMCs or T cells enriched from blood (not recorded which). The receptors stem from a woman aged 30 to 39 with acute COVID-19.

The chain combines TRBV7-8 with TRBJ2-1, with D maybe TRBD2 (6 bases). CDR3 length: 16 amino acids. Trimming took off 5 bases at V and 9 bases at J, with 23 bases between the two ends. The germline V gene encodes CDR1 SGHVS and CDR2 FQNEAQ. The DNA of the CDR3 is TGTGCCAGCAGCCCCCCTAGTGCGGGAACACGGGTTGAGCAGTTCTTC. Residues: CASSPPSAGTRVEQFF.

The chain joins TRBV30 to TRBJ2-2; the D gene is possibly TRBD1 (5 bases). CDR3 size: 13 residues. Trimming shortened V by 5 bases and J by 0 bases, and 7 bases separated the two germline ends. Germline V gives CDR1 GTSNPN, CDR2 SVGIG (reference sequence). CDR3 DNA sequence: TGTGCCTGGGACAGTTCGAACACCGGGGAGCTGTTTTTT. Residues: CAWDSSNTGELFF. The complete variable domain, with remaining parts taken from reference TRBV30 and TRBJ2-2, reads SQTIHQWPATLVQPVGSPLSLECTVEGTSNPNLYWYRQAAGRGLQLLFYSVGIGQISSEVPQNLSASRPQDRQFILSSKKLLLSDSGFYLCAWDSSNTGELFFGEGSRLTVL.

The gene calls are TRBV7-9 and TRBJ1-4; D is perhaps TRBD1 (5 bases). The germline V gene encodes CDR1 SEHNR and CDR2 FQNEAQ (reference sequence). The CDR3 has 14 residues. Trimming pared 1 base from V and 8 bases from J, leaving 11 bases between. DNA of the CDR3: TGTGCCAGCAGCTTAGTAGGAGGGGAGGAAAAACTGTTTTTT. It yields the protein CASSLVGGEEKLFF. Using reference TRBV7-9 and TRBJ1-4 for the parts outside the CDR3, the full variable domain is DTGVSQNPRHKITKRGQNVTFRCDPISEHNRLYWYRQTLGQGPEFLTYFQNEAQLEKSRLLSDRFSAERPKGSFSTLEIQRTEQGDSAMYLCASSLVGGEEKLFFGSGTQLSVL.

The sample holds one count of this clone. The V call is TRBV28, the J call TRBJ2-7; the D gene is possibly TRBD1 (5 bases). This CDR3 is 14 amino acids long. The germline gives CDR1 MDHEN, CDR2 SYDVKM. V was shortened by 8 bases and J by 2 bases, with 16 bases between the two germline ends. In DNA form, the CDR3 reads TGTGCCAGCCAGACATCGACAGACCCCTACGAGCAGTACTTC. Protein product: CASQTSTDPYEQYF. The full variable domain, with the rest looked up from reference TRBV28 and TRBJ2-7, is DVKVTQSSRYLVKRTGEKVFLECVQDMDHENMFWYRQDPGLGLRLIYFSYDVKMKEKGDIPEGYSVSREKKERFSLILESASTNQTSMYLCASQTSTDPYEQYFGPGTRLTVT.

The chain uses TRBV2 and TRBJ2-7; D is uncertain. Trimming removed 6 bases from V and 6 bases from J, with 15 bases in between. This CDR3 is built from 13 residues. Germline CDR1 and CDR2: SNHLY and FYNNEI. Here the CDR3 DNA reads TGTGCCAGCAGAAGAGATAGTATCCGCGAGCAGTACTTC. Translated, it gives CASRRDSIREQYF.

The chain carries TRBV7-9 and TRBJ1-6; the match to TRBD1 covers 7 bases. Unmatched junction bases numbered 6, after V lost 2 bases and J lost 8 bases. The length of the CDR3 is 15 residues. Germline CDR1 is SEHNR and CDR2 is FQNEAQ (reference sequence). The CDR3 coding sequence is TGTGCCAGCAGCTTAATTGGGACAGCAGATTCACCCCTCCACTTT. Translation: CASSLIGTADSPLHF.

The J gene is TRBJ1-4, the V gene TRBV7-9; weak D call: TRBD1 (6 bases). The germline V gene has CDR1 SEHNR and CDR2 FQNEAQ (reference sequence). With 4 bases removed from V and 7 bases from J, the gap between germline ends came to 16 bases. The CDR3 length is 15 residues. CDR3 region: CASSSHTGFGEKLFF. CDR3 nucleotides: TGTGCCAGCAGCTCTCACACAGGGTTTGGTGAAAAACTGTTTTTT.

This chain links TRBV4-1 with TRBJ2-1, with D unclear. V was shortened by 1 base and J by 12 bases, with 16 bases between the two germline ends. The CDR3 loop spans 14 amino acids. From germline, CDR1 is MGHRA and CDR2 YSYEKL. The CDR3 DNA reads as TGCGCCAGCAGCCAAGCGTCTCGTGGCAAGTGGCAGTTCTTC. This translates into CASSQASRGKWQFF.

The genes are TRBV18 and TRBJ1-4; no clear D gene. Looked up from germline, CDR1 is KGHSH and CDR2 is LQKENI. Trimming removed 3 bases at V and 7 bases at J, with 15 bases between. CDR3 length: 15 amino acids. The CDR3, as DNA: TGTGCCAGCTCACCCCGCGCGGGAGGGCGTGAAAAACTGTTTTTT. This gives the protein CASSPRAGGREKLFF.

In this sample, this clone turned up once. The chain has TRBV9 and TRBJ1-1; D may be TRBD1 (5 bases). CDR1 and CDR2 (germline): SGDLS, YYNGEE. V shed 2 bases and J shed 3 bases, with 14 bases lying between them. The CDR3 loop spans 15 amino acids. The CDR3, as DNA: TGTGCCAGCAGCGTTTCCTGGGGGGAGTACACTGAAGCTTTCTTT. Translating gives CASSVSWGEYTEAFF.

The CDR3 loop is CASSLSGQAYEQYF. CDR3 bases: TGTGCCAGCAGTTTATCGGGACAGGCCTACGAGCAGTACTTC. This chain uses TRBV27 with TRBJ2-7, with 8 bases identical to TRBD1. With V trimmed by 0 bases and J by 2 bases, 0 bases remained unmatched. This CDR3 contains 14 residues. Germline V CDR1 and CDR2: MNHEY, SMNVEV (reference sequence).

This sequence joins TRBV28 and TRBJ2-3; 9 bases align to TRBD2. Germline-derived CDR1 and CDR2 are MDHEN and SYDVKM. CDR3 length: 18 residues. V shed 5 bases and J 0 bases; nucleotides not matched to a gene: 12. DNA of the CDR3: TGTGCCAGCAGTCCCATCCCCCCCACTAGCGGGAGCACAGATACGCAGTATTTT. Its translation: CASSPIPPTSGSTDTQYF.

This clone was observed a single time. This chain connects TRBV4-1 to TRBJ2-3; D is unresolved. There are 14 residues in the CDR3. The germline V and J ends were trimmed by 0 bases and 2 bases, with 6 bases remaining between them. Per the germline V gene, CDR1 is MGHRA and CDR2 is YSYEKL. This CDR3 reads CASSQETLTDTQYF. The CDR3 DNA follows: TGCGCCAGCAGCCAAGAGACTCTCACAGATACGCAGTATTTT.

V usage is TRBV19 and J usage is TRBJ2-3; perhaps TRBD1 as D (6 bases). The CDR3 consists of 16 residues. Per the germline V gene, CDR1 is LNHDA and CDR2 is SQIVND (reference sequence). Trimming stripped 3 bases from V and 4 bases from J, with 17 bases between. As DNA, the CDR3 is TGTGCCAGTAGTATTGGGACACTCCGAGTGGCAGATACGCAGTATTTT. It codes for CASSIGTLRVADTQYF.

This chain uses TRBV28 with TRBJ2-1; TRBD2 is a possible D gene (5 bases). The germline V gene encodes CDR1 MDHEN and CDR2 SYDVKM. The V end lost 5 bases, the J end lost 0 bases, and 8 bases lay between the germline ends. The CDR3 extends over 14 amino acids. Here the CDR3 reads CASSPGDSYNEQFF. The CDR3 DNA is TGTGCCAGCAGTCCCGGGGACTCCTACAATGAGCAGTTCTTC.

This rearrangement joins TRBV10-1 to TRBJ2-7; 15 nucleotides agree with TRBD2. Looked up from germline, CDR1 is WNHNN and CDR2 is SYGVQD (reference sequence). The J segment lost 0 bases and the V segment lost 5 bases, leaving 20 bases of the junction unmatched. CDR3 length: 22 amino acids. The CDR3 region is CASSPGPHPGTSGRQASYEQYF. CDR3 sequence (DNA): TGCGCCAGCAGTCCGGGCCCCCACCCCGGGACTAGCGGGAGGCAGGCCTCCTACGAGCAGTACTTC.

V usage is TRBV28 and J usage is TRBJ1-4, with D hard to call. V was cut by 6 bases and J by 3 bases, with 14 bases left in between. CDR1 is MDHEN and CDR2 is SYDVKM in the germline V gene. CDR3 length: 15 amino acids. The CDR3 DNA reads as TGTGCCAGCAGCCACAGCCGAGTAGCTAATGAAAAACTGTTTTTT. Translated: CASSHSRVANEKLFF.

CDR3 region: CASSQTGATDTQYF. In DNA form, the CDR3 reads TGTGCCAGCTCTCAGACAGGGGCGACAGATACGCAGTATTTT. The chain employs TRBV18 and TRBJ2-3; 8 bases fit TRBD1. From germline, CDR1 is KGHSH and CDR2 LQKENI. This CDR3 region has 14 residues. V lost 6 bases, J lost 3 bases, and 5 bases stayed unmatched.

The chain recombines TRBV29-1 with TRBJ1-2; no definite D call. The CDR3 sequence is 10 residues long. Per the germline V gene, CDR1 is SQVTM and CDR2 is ANQGSEA. V lost 5 bases and J lost 7, with 8 bases in between. DNA of the CDR3: TGCAGCGTTCCCTTGTTTGGCTACACCTTC. Protein: CSVPLFGYTF.

This chain connects TRBV5-1 to TRBJ1-1, with no clear D. Germline V gene data show CDR1 as SGHRS and CDR2 as YFSETQ. This CDR3 contains 13 residues. V was cut by 1 base and J by 3 bases, with 7 bases left in between. The CDR3 DNA sequence: TGCGCCAGCAGCTTGCTAGCGGACACTGAAGCTTTCTTT. It codes for CASSLLADTEAFF.

The chain couples TRBV5-1 to TRBJ1-1, with D uncertain. Germline V gene sequence: CDR1 SGHRS, CDR2 YFSETQ. Trimming pared 5 bases from V and 5 bases from J, leaving 13 bases between. The CDR3 length is 13 residues. The DNA for the CDR3 is TGCGCCAGCAGTAAAGACATAAGAACTGAAGCTTTCTTT. This encodes CASSKDIRTEAFF. Full variable domain (missing parts from reference TRBV5-1 and TRBJ1-1): KAGVTQTPRYLIKTRGQQVTLSCSPISGHRSVSWYQQTPGQGLQFLFEYFSETQRNKGNFPGRFSGRQFSNSRSEMNVSTLELGDSALYLCASSKDIRTEAFFGQGTRLTVV.

This chain joins TRBV7-2 and TRBJ2-3; 7 positions match TRBD2. Germline-derived CDR1 and CDR2 are SGHTA and FQGNSA. The junction had 9 bases not matched to a gene; V was cut back by 4 bases and J by 2 bases. This CDR3 is 16 amino acids long. CDR3 in DNA: TGTGCCAGCAGCTCCCGCCCGGGACTAAACACAGATACGCAGTATTTT. It yields the protein CASSSRPGLNTDTQYF.

The rearrangement joins TRBV19 to TRBJ2-1, with 8 bases that match TRBD2. This CDR3 region has 14 residues. The germline V gene has CDR1 LNHDA and CDR2 SQIVND (reference sequence). Trimming at V came to 10 bases and at J to 10 bases, leaving 15 bases not matched to a gene. Written as DNA, the CDR3 is TGTGCCACCGCACTAGCGGTGGGGGGGGGCGAGCAGTTCTTC. It translates to CATALAVGGGEQFF.

The chain is built from TRBV6-1 and TRBJ2-3; D ambiguous. Germline V gene sequence: CDR1 MNHNS, CDR2 SASEGT. CDR3 length: 13 residues. Trimming removed 1 base at V and 4 bases at J, with 6 bases between. The CDR3 is CASSEGSADTQYF. The CDR3 DNA sequence: TGTGCCAGCAGTGAAGGGAGTGCAGATACGCAGTATTTT.